The text below deals with one T cell receptor (beta chain). The PCR contained 60 Vbeta and 13 Jbeta primers. Data came from immunoSEQ multiplex PCR; TCRdb stores just in-frame clones and leaves some out. The table records more than 150,000 clones, around 80% of them present only once. Trimming took 6 bases from V and 3 from J, leaving 21 bases between them. The CDR3 contains 16 residues. CDR1 is SGHDT, CDR2 YYEEEE, per germline. The data belong to a study of cytomegalovirus exposure and HLA in healthy donors. The chain carries TRBV5-6 and TRBJ1-2; no clear D gene. Sequenced input: PBMCs. The TCR originated in a woman in her 30s in good health and CMV-seropositive. The CDR3 region is CASIVSAAHPYYGYTF. In nucleotides, the CDR3 is TGTGCCAGCATCGTGTCTGCAGCGCACCCGTACTATGGCTACACCTTC.